The 27 T cell receptor beta chains below were found in one sample sequenced in a study of low-dose radiotherapy and immunotherapy resistance in tumors. Priming of first-strand cDNA relied on TRAV- and TRBV-specific primers (covering alpha and beta chains). TCR amplification used roughly 18 PCR cycles, a constant-region primer and a V-primer adapter. In TCRdb, the reads were re-called with MiXCR into one record per CDR3 protein. The data show tens of thousands of distinct CDR3 sequences, 31% seen once. Indicated time point: before trial treatment. The source was PBMCs, collected before treatment. All receptors come from a female donor with ovarian cancer.

This clonotype was recorded many times. The chain is built from TRBV7-6 and TRBJ2-1; perhaps TRBD2 as D (6 bases). The V gene lost 5 bases and the J gene lost 0 bases, with 14 bases spanning the gap. The CDR3 length is 16 residues. Germline V gene data show CDR1 as SGHVS and CDR2 as FNYEAQ. This CDR3 is CASSPGTGSSYNEQFF. The CDR3 DNA reads TGTGCCAGCAGCCCAGGGACTGGGAGCTCCTACAATGAGCAGTTCTTC.

This clonotype was picked up many times. The rearrangement uses TRBV18 and TRBJ2-2; D might be TRBD2 (5 bases). This CDR3 has 13 residues. CDR1 and CDR2 (germline): KGHSH, LQKENI. V shed 3 bases and J shed 7 bases, with 9 bases lying between them. In DNA form, the CDR3 reads TGTGCCAGCTCACCCAACGGGAACGGGGAGCTGTTTTTT. It specifies CASSPNGNGELFF.

At least ten counts were recorded for this clonotype. The chain has TRBV12-5 and TRBJ2-3, with a weak D call TRBD1 (7 bases). The CDR3 has 15 residues. Germline loops: CDR1 LGHNT, CDR2 FRNRAP. Trimming shortened V by 4 bases and J by 2 bases, and 13 bases separated the two germline ends. Here the CDR3 reads CASGSGDRLTDTQYF. CDR3 sequence (DNA): TGTGCTAGTGGTTCGGGGGACAGACTCACAGATACGCAGTATTTT.

The V call is TRBV10-3, the J call TRBJ1-1, with 7 bases aligning to TRBD1. The CDR3 is 12 amino acids. V shed 4 bases and J 5 bases; nucleotides not matched to a gene: 1. Germline CDR1 ENHRY, CDR2 SYGVKD. The CDR3, as DNA: TGTGCCATCAGTGCAGGGGGTACTGAAGCTTTCTTT. As protein: CAISAGGTEAFF.

This clonotype was counted ten times or more. The chain links TRBV20-1 to TRBJ1-3, with D perhaps matching TRBD1 (5 bases). The CDR3 loop spans 13 amino acids. V lost 6 bases, J lost 4 bases, and 13 bases lay in between. Germline CDR1 and CDR2: DFQATT and SNEGSKA (reference sequence). This CDR3 reads CSASAQGGNTIYF. CDR3 coding DNA: TGCAGTGCCTCCGCTCAGGGAGGAAACACCATATATTTT.

This clonotype was detected many times. V and J are TRBV3-1 and TRBJ1-4; D is undetermined. There are 21 residues in the CDR3. V shed 0 bases and J shed 0 bases, with 23 bases lying between them. CDR1 is LGHDT, CDR2 YNNKEL, per germline (reference sequence). The chain's CDR3 is CASSQEPPLRDRLATNEKLFF. CDR3 in DNA: TGTGCCAGCAGCCAAGAGCCGCCGCTGAGGGATAGGCTAGCAACTAATGAAAAACTGTTTTTT. Drawing the rest from reference TRBV3-1 and TRBJ1-4, the complete variable domain is DTAVSQTPKYLVTQMGNDKSIKCEQNLGHDTMYWYKQDSKKFLKIMFSYNNKELIINETVPNRFSPKSPDKAHLNLHINSLELGDSAVYFCASSQEPPLRDRLATNEKLFFGSGTQLSVL.

This clonotype was observed many times. The chain couples TRBV13 to TRBJ2-1; D not resolved. This CDR3 has 15 residues. Germline-derived CDR1 and CDR2 are PRHDT and FYEKMQ (reference sequence). The V gene lost 3 bases and the J gene lost 0 bases, with 9 bases spanning the gap. CDR3 in DNA: TGTGCCAGCAGCTTCGACCAAAGCTCCTACAATGAGCAGTTCTTC. Amino acid sequence: CASSFDQSSYNEQFF.

This clonotype was counted ten times or more. This chain links TRBV9 with TRBJ2-7; D possibly corresponds to TRBD2 (7 bases). Germline V CDR1 and CDR2: SGDLS, YYNGEE. V lost 0 bases, J lost 3 bases, and 13 bases lay in between. CDR3 length equals 15 residues. The CDR3 region is CASSVGSGGHYEQYF. CDR3 sequence (DNA): TGTGCCAGCAGCGTAGGTTCGGGGGGCCACTACGAGCAGTACTTC.

This clonotype was observed at least ten times. The chain uses TRBV18 and TRBJ2-7; 12 nucleotides match TRBD2. The CDR3 runs 15 residues. V gave up 3 bases and J gave up 6 bases; unmatched junction bases: 6. Germline CDR1 reads KGHSH; CDR2 reads LQKENI. CDR3 coding DNA: TGTGCCAGCTCACCGGCAAAACTAGCGGGAGGCGAGCAGTACTTC. Amino acids: CASSPAKLAGGEQYF. Full variable domain (missing parts from reference TRBV18 and TRBJ2-7): NAGVMQNPRHLVRRRGQEARLRCSPMKGHSHVYWYRQLPEEGLKFMVYLQKENIIDESGMPKERFSAEFPKEGPSILRIQQVVRGDSAAYFCASSPAKLAGGEQYFGPGTRLTVT.

The CDR3 loop reads CASSRAGGPQETQYF. In DNA form, the CDR3 reads TGTGCCAGCAGTAGAGCGGGAGGGCCACAAGAGACCCAGTACTTC. The V and J genes are TRBV28 and TRBJ2-5, with 10 bases identical to TRBD2. V lost 5 bases, J lost 2 bases, and 5 bases stayed unmatched. This CDR3 is built from 15 residues. Germline CDR1 and CDR2: MDHEN and SYDVKM.

A few counts support this clonotype. This sequence joins TRBV5-8 and TRBJ1-5; 12 nucleotides align to TRBD1. The CDR3 is 16 amino acids. Germline CDR1 is SGHTS and CDR2 is YDEGEE. V lost 3 bases and J lost 11; bases outside the gene matches: 12. DNA for the CDR3: TGTGCCAGCAGCTCCCTCGCCGGGACAGGGGGCGCGTCCCAGCATTTT. Protein sequence: CASSSLAGTGGASQHF.

The rearrangement links TRBV19 to TRBJ1-2; D remains unclear. The CDR3 covers 13 residues. V lost 3 bases and J lost 6, with 11 bases in between. The germline CDR1 and CDR2 sequences are LNHDA and SQIVND (reference sequence). In DNA form, the CDR3 reads TGTGCCAGTAGTATCCCCGGGTACGATGGCTACACCTTC. Amino acid sequence: CASSIPGYDGYTF.

There are many counts of this clonotype. CDR3 sequence: CASSPQSSGSRTDTQYF. The CDR3 nucleotides are TGTGCCAGCAGCCCTCAATCTAGCGGGAGTAGAACAGATACGCAGTATTTT. The chain combines TRBV7-2 with TRBJ2-3, with 10 bases matching TRBD2. With V trimmed by 5 bases and J by 3 bases, 11 bases remained unmatched. Germline V gene lookup returns CDR1 SGHTA and CDR2 FQGNSA. This CDR3 has 17 amino acids.

At least ten counts were recorded for this clonotype. The V call is TRBV7-6, the J call TRBJ2-7, with a tentative D call TRBD2 (6 bases). This CDR3 is 14 amino acids long. Germline V lookup: CDR1 SGHVS, CDR2 FNYEAQ. Trimming removed 5 bases at V and 3 bases at J, with 14 bases between. The DNA of the CDR3 is TGTGCCAGCAGCCTGGGCGGGGAGTTCTACGAGCAGTACTTC. As protein: CASSLGGEFYEQYF.

This clonotype was counted at least ten times. The chain combines TRBV12-3 or TRBV12-4 with TRBJ1-6; no clear D. CDR3 length: 13 amino acids. Trimming took 6 bases from V and 9 from J, leaving 12 bases between them. CDR3 DNA: TGTGCCAGCAGCTTGAATTGGGGTTCACCCCTCCACTTT. As protein: CASSLNWGSPLHF.

This clonotype appeared many times. This rearrangement joins TRBV20-1 to TRBJ2-1, with D perhaps TRBD2 (5 bases). Looked up from germline, CDR1 is DFQATT and CDR2 is SNEGSKA (reference sequence). The CDR3 is 13 residues long. Between the trimmed V and J ends, which lost 3 bases and 5 bases, there was a span of 11 bases. The CDR3 DNA reads as TGCAGTGCTAGGAGCGGACTCAACAATGAGCAGTTCTTC. Amino acid sequence: CSARSGLNNEQFF.

The chain has TRBV5-6 and TRBJ2-7; perhaps D is TRBD1 or TRBD2 (5 bases each). With 4 bases removed from V and 3 bases from J, the gap between germline ends came to 14 bases. The CDR3 has 14 amino acids. Germline values: CDR1 SGHDT, CDR2 YYEEEE. This chain's CDR3 is CASSPVEGIYEQYF. The DNA for the CDR3 is TGTGCCAGCAGCCCCGTCGAGGGGATCTACGAGCAGTACTTC.

This clonotype has at least ten counts. This chain connects TRBV12-3 or TRBV12-4 to TRBJ2-2; D is ambiguous. The CDR3 runs to 12 residues. Trimming took off 1 base at V and 6 bases at J, with 3 bases between the two ends. The chain's CDR3 is CASSLVPGELFF. The CDR3 nucleotides are TGTGCCAGCAGTTTAGTCCCCGGGGAGCTGTTTTTT.

This clonotype was seen a handful of times. A much larger clone lies one base from this, so it may be a read error. The chain combines TRBV20-1 with TRBJ2-7; a possible D gene is TRBD1 (5 bases). V lost 0 bases, J lost 7 bases, and 7 bases lay in between. The CDR3 is 11 amino acids. Looked up from germline, CDR1 is DFQATT and CDR2 is SNEGSKA (reference sequence). CDR3 sequence reads: CSARETVEQYF. The CDR3 DNA reads TGCAGTGCTAGAGAGACAGTTGAGCAGTACTTC.

V gene TRBV11-2 combines with J gene TRBJ2-6, with D tentatively TRBD1 or TRBD2 (5 bases each). V was cut by 5 bases and J by 4 bases, with 9 bases left in between. Germline loops: CDR1 SGHAT, CDR2 FQNNGV. The CDR3 has 14 residues. The CDR3 is CASSPGDGANVLTF. The CDR3 nucleotides are TGTGCCAGCAGCCCCGGGGACGGGGCCAACGTCCTGACTTTC.

The V call is TRBV5-4, the J call TRBJ2-1; either TRBD1 or TRBD2 may fit D (6 bases each). Germline CDR1 SGHNT, CDR2 YYREEE (reference sequence). Deletions cut 0 bases from V and 1 base from J, with 17 bases between. The CDR3 length is 18 residues. CDR3 loop: CASSLGGPLAASYNEQFF. The CDR3 region has the DNA TGTGCCAGCAGCTTGGGGGGGCCCTTAGCGGCATCCTACAATGAGCAGTTCTTC.

The sample holds many counts of this clonotype. V is TRBV12-3 or TRBV12-4 and J is TRBJ2-6, with D tentatively TRBD2 (6 bases). This CDR3 has 17 amino acids. Trimming removed 7 bases from V and 0 bases from J, with 16 bases in between. CDR3 protein: CASNKGAGNSGANVLTF. The CDR3 DNA reads as TGTGCCAGCAATAAAGGGGCGGGAAACTCTGGGGCCAACGTCCTGACTTTC.

This clonotype was counted a few times. The genes are TRBV5-1 and TRBJ2-1, with TRBD2 identical over 8 bases. There are 16 residues in the CDR3. V was pared by 0 bases and J by 9 bases, with 11 bases of the junction left unmatched. The germline CDR1 and CDR2 sequences are SGHRS and YFSETQ. DNA for the CDR3: TGCGCCAGCAGCTTGGTCAGCGGGAGTGCCCGGAGTGAGCAGTTCTTC. Its translation: CASSLVSGSARSEQFF.

For this clonotype: This sequence is one base from a far larger clone and is likely a read error. The chain uses TRBV6-2 or TRBV6-3 and TRBJ2-7; D unresolved. This CDR3 contains 18 residues. The germline CDR1 and CDR2 sequences are MNHEY and SVGEGT. V was pared by 0 bases and J by 7 bases, with 25 bases between. CDR3 in DNA: TGTGCCAGCAGTTACTCTTCCTCTAGACCCTACGCCTACAATGAGCAGTACTTC. Translated, it gives CASSYSSSRPYAYNEQYF.

This clonotype was counted once. This likely came from a read error, as a far larger clone is one base away. This sequence joins TRBV5-1 and TRBJ2-1, with a weak D call TRBD1 (6 bases). With 3 bases removed from V and 10 bases from J, the gap between germline ends came to 23 bases. The CDR3 is 16 amino acids. Germline V gene lookup returns CDR1 SGHRS and CDR2 YFSETQ. The CDR3 region is CASSSTPYRARYEQFF. CDR3 nucleotides: TGCGCCAGCAGCTCTACCCCGTACAGGGCACGGTACGAGCAGTTCTTC.

This chain joins TRBV4-1 and TRBJ2-3; perhaps TRBD2 as D (7 bases). V was cut by 0 bases and J by 4 bases, with 11 bases left in between. The germline gives CDR1 MGHRA, CDR2 YSYEKL. The CDR3 sequence is 15 residues long. Written as DNA, the CDR3 is TGCGCCAGCAGCCAAGAAGGGGGGGCGGCAGATACGCAGTATTTT. Translation gives CASSQEGGAADTQYF.

This clonotype was observed at least ten times. This rearrangement joins TRBV12-3 or TRBV12-4 to TRBJ2-5; no clear D. CDR3 length: 12 residues. Deletions cut 2 bases from V and 4 bases from J, with 5 bases between. The CDR3 DNA sequence: TGTGCCAGCAGTTTAATCCGAGAGACCCAGTACTTC. As protein: CASSLIRETQYF.